This TCR beta chain derives from a study of T cells in Graves' hyperthyroidism and ophthalmopathy. Study-wide results and limits: Most expanded thyroid clonotypes above 0.001 recurred in blood. In the analysis, a 13 V-J model separated ophthalmopathy from stable hyperthyroidism.

The CDR3 has 16 residues. Per germline, CDR1 MNHNS and CDR2 SASEGT. V lost 5 bases and J 0 bases, leaving 14 bases between the germline ends. This clonotype was found many times. The antigen remains unidentified. There were TCR beta CDR3 regions amplified from RNA transcripts. The HTBI primer set was used in a first-round RT-PCR of the TCR CDR3. Each CDR3 protein is one row after TCRdb ran MiXCR on the multiplex PCR reads. The sample lists around 300,000 distinct CDR3 sequences; over 12% were seen once. This clonotype was sampled from a woman aged 45 to 65 with Graves' hyperthyroidism that later progressed to Graves' ophthalmopathy. The sequenced material came from blood. The chain carries TRBV6-1 and TRBJ2-1, with a possible D match to TRBD2 (6 bases). The CDR3 reads CASSLSLASSYNEQFF. Here the CDR3 DNA reads TGTGCCAGCAGTTTATCCCTAGCGAGCTCCTACAATGAGCAGTTCTTC.